Shown below are 22 T cell receptor beta chains from a single sample sequenced in a study of blood T cell repertoires in COVID-19. Sequencing used immunoSEQ multiplex PCR; TCRdb keeps in-frame clones, though not all of them. Of nearly 300,000 clones detected, roughly 89% appear once; the ten largest clones hold 2.5% to 3.5%. The sequenced sample consisted of PBMCs or T cells enriched from blood (not recorded which). Source of these receptors: a woman aged 45-59 years who had been exposed to COVID-19.

The J gene is TRBJ2-5, the V gene TRBV29-1; TRBD1 is a possible D gene (5 bases). The length of the CDR3 is 12 residues. Germline assignment: CDR1 SQVTM and CDR2 ANQGSEA. V dropped 3 bases and J dropped 5 bases, with 10 bases sitting between them. Written as DNA, the CDR3 is TGCAGCGTTGACTCCAGGGTTGAGACCCAGTACTTC. This codes for CSVDSRVETQYF. Looking up the rest from reference TRBV29-1 and TRBJ2-5 gives the full variable domain: SAVISQKPSRDICQRGTSLTIQCQVDSQVTMMFWYRQQPGQSLTLIATANQGSEATYESGFVIDKFPISRPNLTFSTLTVSNMSPEDSSIYLCSVDSRVETQYFGPGTRLLVL.

The chain has TRBV5-5 and TRBJ2-7, with D possibly being TRBD2 (5 bases). V gave up 2 bases and J gave up 0 bases, with 6 bases separating them. The length of the CDR3 is 13 residues. CDR1 and CDR2 from the germline V gene are SGHKS and YYEKEE (reference sequence). The CDR3 DNA reads as TGTGCCAGCAGCTTTGGACTCTCCTACGAGCAGTACTTC. Translated, it gives CASSFGLSYEQYF.

Only one count was recorded for this clone. The chain links TRBV3-1 (or the pseudogene TRBV3-2) to TRBJ1-1; possible D gene TRBD1, 5 bases. V was clipped by 1 base and J by 4 bases, with 16 bases between them. The V gene's germline CDR1 is LGHDT and CDR2 YNNKEL (reference sequence). The CDR3 is made up of 16 amino acids. This chain's CDR3 is CASSQGVARVATEAFF. CDR3 nucleotides: TGTGCCAGCAGCCAAGGGGTGGCCAGGGTGGCCACTGAAGCTTTCTTT.

This clone has a single count. The CDR3 sequence: CATHRDVTTEAFF. CDR3 sequence (DNA): TGTGCCACCCACAGGGATGTAACGACTGAAGCTTTCTTT. The V gene is TRBV10-3, the J gene TRBJ1-1; D may be TRBD1 (6 bases). V was trimmed by 10 bases and J by 5 bases, leaving 17 bases between them. Per germline, CDR1 ENHRY and CDR2 SYGVKD. CDR3 size: 13 residues.

The V call is TRBV5-1, the J call TRBJ1-6; 7 bases are a match to TRBD1. The CDR3 length is 15 residues. The germline CDR1 and CDR2 sequences are SGHRS and YFSETQ. V was clipped by 2 bases and J by 6 bases; unmatched bases: 5. This chain's CDR3 is CASSLRDRSNSPLHF. The CDR3 DNA reads TGCGCCAGCAGCTTACGGGACAGAAGTAATTCACCCCTCCACTTT.

This sequence joins TRBV6-5 and TRBJ2-1, with unresolved D. V shed 6 bases and J shed 2 bases, with 11 bases lying between them. The germline CDR1 and CDR2 sequences are MNHEY and SVGAGI. This CDR3 contains 14 residues. The CDR3 spells CASRTRSPYNEQFF. The CDR3 nucleotides are TGTGCCAGCAGAACCAGGTCACCCTACAATGAGCAGTTCTTC.

This chain uses TRBV19 with TRBJ1-6; unclear D gene. The germline CDR1 and CDR2 sequences are LNHDA and SQIVND (reference sequence). The CDR3 covers 15 residues. V was shortened by 6 bases and J by 3 bases, with 12 bases between the two germline ends. Here the CDR3 reads CASRTTYFYNSPLHF. CDR3 in DNA: TGTGCCAGTAGGACGACATACTTCTATAATTCACCCCTCCACTTT. Filled out from reference TRBV19 and TRBJ1-6, the complete variable domain reads DGGITQSPKYLFRKEGQNVTLSCEQNLNHDAMYWYRQDPGQGLRLIYYSQIVNDFQKGDIAEGYSVSREKKESFPLTVTSAQKNPTAFYLCASRTTYFYNSPLHFGNGTRLTVT.

This chain connects TRBV7-9 to TRBJ2-7; 7 bases align to TRBD1. This CDR3 contains 14 residues. CDR1 SEHNR and CDR2 FQNEAQ come from the germline V gene (reference sequence). Trimming removed 1 base from V and 3 bases from J; junction bases left unmatched: 3. CDR3 sequence (DNA): TGTGCCAGCAGCTTAGAGGGGGACAGCTACGAGCAGTACTTC. This codes for CASSLEGDSYEQYF.

The V call is TRBV15, the J call TRBJ1-4; D is undetermined. V dropped 0 bases and J dropped 0 bases, with 14 bases sitting between them. This CDR3 comprises 18 residues. Germline assignment: CDR1 LNHNV and CDR2 YYDKDF (reference sequence). CDR3: CATSREGEGLATNEKLFF. CDR3 sequence (DNA): TGTGCCACCAGCAGAGAAGGAGAGGGTCTTGCAACTAATGAAAAACTGTTTTTT. Based on the CDR3 plus reference TRBV15 and TRBJ1-4, the full variable domain is DAMVIQNPRYQVTQFGKPVTLSCSQTLNHNVMYWYQQKSSQAPKLLFHYYDKDFNNEADTPDNFQSRRPNTSFCFLDIRSPGLGDTAMYLCATSREGEGLATNEKLFFGSGTQLSVL.

Comments on this clone: In the same sample, other DNA sequences code for this CDR3. The CDR3 region has the DNA TGTGCCAGCAGTGAAGACAGGGGGATTGGCTACACCTTC. This sequence encodes CASSEDRGIGYTF. The chain joins TRBV2 to TRBJ1-2; 8 nucleotides agree with TRBD1. From germline, CDR1 is SNHLY and CDR2 FYNNEI. This CDR3 has 13 amino acids. J was trimmed by 7 bases and V by 1 base; bases with no gene match: 2.

This chain joins TRBV25-1 and TRBJ2-2, with 10 nucleotides matching TRBD2. This CDR3 contains 18 residues. The germline V gene has CDR1 MGHDK and CDR2 SYGVNS. After removal of 0 bases from V and 7 bases from J, the junction contained 11 bases not matched to a gene. The CDR3 DNA reads as TGTGCCAGCAGTGAATACCCCGGGACTAGCGAGGGTTTCGGGGAGCTGTTTTTT. It encodes CASSEYPGTSEGFGELFF.

The chain recombines TRBV4-1 with TRBJ2-3, with D perhaps TRBD1 (5 bases). Trimming shortened V by 4 bases and J by 4 bases, and 21 bases separated the two germline ends. The V gene's germline CDR1 is MGHRA and CDR2 YSYEKL. This CDR3 has 17 residues. The CDR3: CASSLKTALKKSDTQYF. CDR3 sequence (DNA): TGCGCCAGCAGCCTTAAGACAGCCCTAAAAAAATCAGATACGCAGTATTTT.

V is TRBV28 and J is TRBJ2-7, with a possible D match to TRBD2 (6 bases). The CDR3 sequence is 17 residues long. The germline V and J ends were trimmed by 4 bases and 0 bases, with 19 bases remaining between them. From germline, CDR1 is MDHEN and CDR2 SYDVKM. As DNA, the CDR3 is TGTGCCAGCAGTTCACCGCGGGGAGCGAGCAGCTCCTACGAGCAGTACTTC. Amino acid sequence: CASSSPRGASSSYEQYF.

This chain uses TRBV2 with TRBJ2-2; a possible D gene is TRBD2 (6 bases). Per the germline V gene, CDR1 is SNHLY and CDR2 is FYNNEI. The length of the CDR3 is 13 residues. Deletions cut 6 bases from V and 8 bases from J, with 13 bases between. DNA of the CDR3: TGTGCCAGCAGGGGGGGATCGGTTGGGGAGCTGTTTTTT. Protein: CASRGGSVGELFF.

The chain employs TRBV28 and TRBJ2-1; no clear D. Trimming left V 2 bases short and J 3 bases short, with 14 bases between. The CDR3 totals 16 residues. Germline V gene data show CDR1 as MDHEN and CDR2 as SYDVKM. This chain's CDR3 is CASSLRIRGFYNEQFF. CDR3 bases: TGTGCCAGCAGTTTAAGAATACGCGGCTTCTACAATGAGCAGTTCTTC.

This clone was seen once. The rearrangement links TRBV18 to TRBJ1-5; the match to TRBD1 covers 9 bases. CDR3 size: 16 residues. Germline CDR1 and CDR2: KGHSH and LQKENI. Trimming cost V 0 bases and J 2 bases; bases outside gene matches: 2. The CDR3 DNA is TGTGCCAGCTCACCACCGGGACAGGGAGGCAATCAGCCCCAGCATTTT. Encoded protein: CASSPPGQGGNQPQHF.

The rearrangement joins TRBV5-4 to TRBJ1-2; no reliable D call. The CDR3 covers 14 residues. V was pared by 2 bases and J by 2 bases, with 10 bases between. Germline values: CDR1 SGHNT, CDR2 YYREEE (reference sequence). The CDR3 DNA reads TGTGCCAGCAGCTTCGACGACTGGAACTATGGCTACACCTTC. It specifies CASSFDDWNYGYTF.

The V call is TRBV5-4, the J call TRBJ2-3, with 7 bases identical to TRBD2. Germline lookup yields CDR1 SGHNT and CDR2 YYREEE (reference sequence). The CDR3 runs 14 residues. V lost 0 bases to trimming and J lost 9 bases; unmatched junction nucleotides: 7. The CDR3 here is CASSLAAGDLTQYF. The CDR3 nucleotides are TGTGCCAGCAGCTTGGCCGCGGGGGACCTAACGCAGTATTTT.

The chain is built from TRBV23-1 and TRBJ1-6; TRBD1 is a possible D gene (5 bases). TRBV23-1 is designated an ORF whose function remains uncertain. This CDR3 has 16 amino acids. V shed 7 bases and J shed 0 bases, with 13 bases lying between them. CDR3 DNA sequence: TGCGCCAGCATAAAACAGGAGAGCTCCTATAATTCACCCCTCCACTTT. It specifies CASIKQESSYNSPLHF.

On this clone itself: In the same sample, other DNA sequences code for this CDR3. V is TRBV5-1 and J is TRBJ2-3; TRBD2 matches 10 bases. CDR1 is SGHRS, CDR2 YFSETQ, per germline. J was trimmed by 1 base and V by 0 bases; bases with no gene match: 2. The CDR3 has 16 amino acids. The CDR3 DNA reads TGCGCCAGCAGCTTGGGGACTAGCGGAGGCACAGATACGCAGTATTTT. Its protein product is CASSLGTSGGTDTQYF.

The chain links TRBV3-1 (or the pseudogene TRBV3-2) to TRBJ1-5, with D possibly TRBD1 on 5 matching bases. V was clipped by 2 bases and J by 0 bases, with 11 bases between them. The CDR3 length is 16 residues. Germline V CDR1 and CDR2: LGHDT, YNNKEL (reference sequence). The CDR3 DNA is TGTGCCAGCAGCCAAAGCGGGACTTTTAGCAATCAGCCCCAGCATTTT. It specifies CASSQSGTFSNQPQHF.

The V gene is TRBV28, the J gene TRBJ2-7; TRBD1 is a possible D gene (6 bases). Trimming stripped 1 base from V and 7 bases from J, with 14 bases between. Germline loops: CDR1 MDHEN, CDR2 SYDVKM. The CDR3 is 14 residues long. The CDR3 is CASSLYYREGEQYF. In nucleotides, the CDR3 is TGTGCCAGCAGTTTATATTACAGGGAAGGAGAGCAGTACTTC.